This T cell receptor beta chain comes out of a study of radiation and T cells in renal cell carcinoma. Whole-study results and caveats: Top tumor clonotypes rose in blood 2 weeks post-radiation, then contracted.

Produced via immunoSEQ multiplex PCR; TCRdb's table is partial and in-frame only. The sample includes 120,000 to 150,000 clones, over 80% of them seen just once. V lost 0 bases and J lost 9; bases outside the gene matches: 10. CDR3 length: 16 residues. Germline V CDR1 and CDR2: SGHNT, YYREEE (reference sequence). On this clone: No antigen is known for it.

Time point given: baseline pretreatment blood. Sample treatment: 15 Gy SBRT to primary tumor, nephrectomy 4 weeks later. Radiation-treated patients gave blood at baseline, week 2 and week 4. V gene TRBV5-4 combines with J gene TRBJ2-3, with 10 nucleotides matching TRBD1. The sample consisted of blood, taken from a patient whose treatment included radiotherapy and nephrectomy. The receptor's source is a woman aged 45-60 years with renal cell carcinoma. The CDR3 nucleotides read TGTGCCAGCAGCTTGGGACAGGGGGCCGCGCGGGGGACGCAGTATTTT. As protein: CASSLGQGAARGTQYF. Drawing the rest from reference TRBV5-4 and TRBJ2-3, the complete variable domain is ETGVTQSPTHLIKTRGQQVTLRCSSQSGHNTVSWYQQALGQGPQFIFQYYREEENGRGNFPPRFSGLQFPNYSSELNVNALELDDSALYLCASSLGQGAARGTQYFGPGTRLTVL.